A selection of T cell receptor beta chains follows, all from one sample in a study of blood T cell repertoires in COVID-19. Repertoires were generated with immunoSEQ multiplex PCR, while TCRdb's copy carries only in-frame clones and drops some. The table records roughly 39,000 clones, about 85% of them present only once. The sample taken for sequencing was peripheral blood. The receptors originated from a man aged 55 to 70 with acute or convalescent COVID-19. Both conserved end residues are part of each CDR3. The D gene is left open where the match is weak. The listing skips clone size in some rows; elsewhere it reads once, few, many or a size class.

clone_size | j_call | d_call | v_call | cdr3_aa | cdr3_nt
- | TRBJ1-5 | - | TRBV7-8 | CASSLGTVSNQPQHF | TGTGCCAGCAGCTTAGGGACAGTTAGCAATCAGCCCCAGCATTTT
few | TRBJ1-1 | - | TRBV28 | CASIAGGGSTEAFF | TGTGCCAGCATCGCGGGGGGCGGGAGCACTGAAGCTTTCTTT
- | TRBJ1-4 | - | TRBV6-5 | CASSLGSATNEKLFF | TGTGCCAGCAGTTTGGGGAGTGCAACTAATGAAAAACTGTTTTTT
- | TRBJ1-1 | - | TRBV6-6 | CAGTKGDEAFF | TGTGCCGGAACGAAGGGGGATGAAGCTTTCTTT
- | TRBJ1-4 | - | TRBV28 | CASSSPGGLLLFF | TGTGCCAGCAGTTCGCCGGGGGGGCTACTTCTGTTTTTT
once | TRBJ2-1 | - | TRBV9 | CASSVGVPTFNEQFF | TGTGCCAGCAGCGTCGGAGTACCTACATTCAATGAGCAGTTCTTC
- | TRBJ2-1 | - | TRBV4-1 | CASSHPGGRSYNEQFF | TGCGCCAGCAGCCACCCTGGGGGGAGGTCCTACAATGAGCAGTTCTTC
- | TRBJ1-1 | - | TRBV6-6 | CASSPGGIEAFF | TGTGCCAGCAGTCCTGGGGGGATTGAAGCTTTCTTT
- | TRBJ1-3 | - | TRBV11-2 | CASSFQEGGNTIYF | TGTGCCAGCAGTTTTCAGGAGGGAGGAAACACCATATATTTT
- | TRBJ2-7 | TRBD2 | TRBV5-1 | CASSLNRGVRDEQYF | TGCGCCAGCAGCTTGAATCGGGGGGTTCGCGACGAGCAGTACTTC
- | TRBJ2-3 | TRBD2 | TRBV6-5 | CASRYRGGTDTQYF | TGTGCCAGCAGATACCGGGGGGGCACAGATACGCAGTATTTT
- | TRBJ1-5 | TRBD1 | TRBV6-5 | CASTTEGARQPQHF | TGTGCCAGCACCACAGAGGGGGCTCGGCAGCCCCAGCATTTT
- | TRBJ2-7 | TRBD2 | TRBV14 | CASSQAGLSMYF | TGTGCCAGCAGCCAAGCGGGACTATCGATGTACTTC
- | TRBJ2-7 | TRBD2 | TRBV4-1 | CASSLVAGGIYEQYF | TGCGCCAGCAGCCTTGTCGCGGGGGGGATCTACGAGCAGTACTTC
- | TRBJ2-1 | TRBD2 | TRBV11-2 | CASSATSGGHNEQFF | TGTGCCAGCAGCGCCACTAGCGGAGGCCACAATGAGCAGTTCTTC
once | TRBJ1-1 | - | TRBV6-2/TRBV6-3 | CASSYHSGKAFF | TGTGCCAGCAGTTACCACTCAGGAAAAGCTTTCTTT
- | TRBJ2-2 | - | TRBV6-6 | CASSLGTLNTGELFF | TGTGCCAGCAGCCTTGGGACACTCAACACCGGGGAGCTGTTTTTT
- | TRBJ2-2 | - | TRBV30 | CAWRFRGGTGELFF | TGTGCCTGGAGGTTTAGAGGGGGCACCGGGGAGCTGTTTTTT
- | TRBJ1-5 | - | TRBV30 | CAWSPGGGQPQHF | TGTGCCTGGAGCCCCGGGGGGGGCCAGCCCCAGCATTTT
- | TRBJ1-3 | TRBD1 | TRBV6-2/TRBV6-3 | CASSYAPGQGHSGNTIYF | TGTGCCAGCAGTTACGCGCCCGGACAGGGCCACTCTGGAAACACCATATATTTT
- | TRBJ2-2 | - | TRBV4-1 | CASSATGYTGELFF | TGCGCCAGCAGCGCCACAGGGTACACCGGGGAGCTGTTTTTT
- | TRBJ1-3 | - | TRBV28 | CASRLQGPNTIYF | TGTGCCAGCAGACTACAGGGCCCAAACACCATATATTTT
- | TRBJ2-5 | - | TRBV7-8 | CASSSGYQETQYF | TGTGCCAGCAGCTCGGGTTACCAAGAGACCCAGTACTTC
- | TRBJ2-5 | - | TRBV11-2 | CASSLERGTARETQYF | TGTGCCAGCAGCTTAGAGCGCGGGACAGCGAGAGAGACCCAGTACTTC
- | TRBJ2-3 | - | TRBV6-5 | CASSSPSEGRDTQYF | TGTGCCAGCAGCAGCCCCAGCGAGGGTCGGGATACGCAGTATTTT
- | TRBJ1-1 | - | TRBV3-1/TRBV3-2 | CASRETGNTEAFF | TGTGCCAGCAGGGAGACAGGGAACACTGAAGCTTTCTTT
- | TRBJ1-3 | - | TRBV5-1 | CASSLGQAGNTIYF | TGCGCCAGCAGCTTGGGACAAGCTGGAAACACCATATATTTT
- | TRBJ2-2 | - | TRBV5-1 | CASGFRGGNTGELFF | TGCGCCAGCGGTTTCCGGGGAGGGAACACCGGGGAGCTGTTTTTT
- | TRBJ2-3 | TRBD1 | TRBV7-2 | CASSLEGAHTQYF | TGTGCCAGCAGCTTAGAGGGGGCACATACGCAGTATTTT
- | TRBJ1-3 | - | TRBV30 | CAWSVSFAAGNTIYF | TGTGCCTGGAGTGTTTCATTTGCGGCTGGAAACACCATATATTTT
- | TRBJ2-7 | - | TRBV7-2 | CASSAYGQAYEQYF | TGTGCCAGCAGCGCATATGGGCAAGCCTACGAGCAGTACTTC
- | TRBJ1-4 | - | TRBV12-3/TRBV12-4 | CASQGPNEKLFF | TGTGCCAGCCAGGGGCCGAATGAAAAACTGTTTTTT
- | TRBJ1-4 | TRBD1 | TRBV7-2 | CASSFMAAGGNEKLFF | TGTGCCAGCAGCTTCATGGCCGCAGGGGGTAATGAAAAACTGTTTTTT